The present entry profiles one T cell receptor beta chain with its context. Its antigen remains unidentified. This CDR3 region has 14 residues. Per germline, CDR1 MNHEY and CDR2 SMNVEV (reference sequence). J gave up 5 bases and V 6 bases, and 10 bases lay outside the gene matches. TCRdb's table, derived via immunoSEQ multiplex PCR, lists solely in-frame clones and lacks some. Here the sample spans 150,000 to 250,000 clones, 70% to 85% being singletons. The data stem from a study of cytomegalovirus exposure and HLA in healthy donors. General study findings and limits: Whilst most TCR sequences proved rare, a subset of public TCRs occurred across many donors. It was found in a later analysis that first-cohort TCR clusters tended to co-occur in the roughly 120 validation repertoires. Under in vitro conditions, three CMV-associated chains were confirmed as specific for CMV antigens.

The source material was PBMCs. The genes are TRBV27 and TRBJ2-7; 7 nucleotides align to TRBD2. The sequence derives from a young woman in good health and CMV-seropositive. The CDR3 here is CASSPGGSRHEQYF. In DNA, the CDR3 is TGTGCCAGCAGCCCGGGAGGTTCTCGACACGAGCAGTACTTC.